This is a list of T cell receptor beta chains from one sample in a study of siplizumab effects on memory and regulatory T cells. Data came from immunoSEQ multiplex PCR; TCRdb stores just in-frame clones and leaves some out. The table has 80,000 to 130,000 clones, 94% seen once. The sequenced sample consisted of Tregs sorted from blood. All receptors come from a human donor in good health. Both conserved end residues are part of each CDR3. D genes are given only for firm matches. Size values are once, few and many counts, or a class for expanded clones, and some rows have none.

D gene	clone size	V gene	J gene	CDR3 protein	CDR3 DNA
.	once	TRBV7-9	TRBJ1-4	CASSLHRAGEKLFF	TGTGCCAGCAGCTTACACAGGGCAGGGGAAAAACTGTTTTTT
.	.	TRBV5-8	TRBJ1-2	CASSRTANYGYTF	TGTGCCAGCAGCCGGACTGCGAACTATGGCTACACCTTC
TRBD2	.	TRBV7-8	TRBJ2-1	CASSLGLAGEGEQFF	TGTGCCAGCAGCTTAGGGCTAGCGGGAGAGGGTGAGCAGTTCTTC
.	.	TRBV9	TRBJ1-4	CASSQTGLNEKLFF	TGTGCCAGCAGCCAGACAGGTCTTAATGAAAAACTGTTTTTT
.	.	TRBV10-2	TRBJ1-6	CASRAPNSPLHF	TGCGCCAGCAGGGCACCCAATTCACCCCTCCACTTT
.	.	TRBV7-9	TRBJ1-3	CASSFTGDTIYF	TGTGCCAGCAGCTTTACAGGAGACACCATATATTTT
.	.	TRBV10-3	TRBJ1-2	CAISESYYGYTF	TGTGCCATCAGTGAGAGCTACTATGGCTACACCTTC
.	once	TRBV30	TRBJ2-1	CAMESSESYNEQFF	TGTGCGATGGAGTCTAGCGAATCCTACAATGAGCAGTTCTTC
.	.	TRBV28	TRBJ1-5	CASSLIGQPQHF	TGTGCCAGCAGTTTGATAGGGCAGCCCCAGCATTTT
.	once	TRBV7-2	TRBJ2-5	CASSLGRGNLLETQYF	TGTGCCAGCAGCTTAGGTAGGGGAAACCTTTTGGAGACCCAGTACTTC
.	.	TRBV29-1	TRBJ1-1	CSVAWTAVLMNTEAFF	TGCAGCGTAGCATGGACAGCCGTATTGATGAACACTGAAGCTTTCTTT